This T cell receptor beta chain was retrieved from a study of PD-L1 blockade in urothelial cancer. Overall study context: Analyzed time points were 3 weeks (second dose) and 6 weeks after therapy began. Findings and limits, study-wide: Lower pretreatment blood TCR clonality, under the median, predicted better survival, researchers reported.

Generated by immunoSEQ multiplex PCR, the TCRdb table keeps only in-frame clones and is missing some. The profile shows about 100,000 clones, roughly nine tenths of them singletons. Locally advanced or metastatic urothelial carcinoma affected all patients. This clone was recorded once. As yet, its antigen is unknown. The CDR3 covers 15 residues. Germline V gene sequence: CDR1 LNHNV, CDR2 YYDKDF (reference sequence). With V trimmed by 1 base and J by 1 base, 2 bases remained unmatched. The chain has TRBV15 and TRBJ2-3, with 7 bases that match TRBD2. The TCR comes from a woman of 80 years or more with urothelial cancer. The sample here was PBMCs, taken around atezolizumab (anti-PD-L1) treatment. The CDR3 sequence: CATSRATSGTDTQYF. Here the CDR3 DNA reads TGTGCCACCAGCAGAGCTACTAGCGGCACAGATACGCAGTATTTT.